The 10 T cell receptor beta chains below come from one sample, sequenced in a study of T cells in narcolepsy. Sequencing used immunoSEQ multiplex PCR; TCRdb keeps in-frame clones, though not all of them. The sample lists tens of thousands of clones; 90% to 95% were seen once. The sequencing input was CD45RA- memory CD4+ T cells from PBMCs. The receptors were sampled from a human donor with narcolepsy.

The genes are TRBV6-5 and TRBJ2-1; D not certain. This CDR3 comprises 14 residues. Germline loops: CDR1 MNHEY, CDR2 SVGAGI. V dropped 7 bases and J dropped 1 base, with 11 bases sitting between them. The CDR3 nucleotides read TGTGCCAGCAAAATAGCCGCGTCCTACAATGAGCAGTTCTTC. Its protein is CASKIAASYNEQFF.

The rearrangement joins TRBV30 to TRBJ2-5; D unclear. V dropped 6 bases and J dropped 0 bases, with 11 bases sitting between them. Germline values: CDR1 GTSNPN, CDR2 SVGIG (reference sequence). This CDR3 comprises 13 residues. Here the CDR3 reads CACDRANQETQYF. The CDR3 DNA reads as TGTGCCTGCGATCGGGCAAACCAAGAGACCCAGTACTTC.

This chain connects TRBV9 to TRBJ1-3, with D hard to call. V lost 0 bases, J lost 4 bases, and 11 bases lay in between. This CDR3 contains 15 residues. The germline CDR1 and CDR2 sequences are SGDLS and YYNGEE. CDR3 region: CASSVEANPGNTIYF. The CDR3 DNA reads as TGTGCCAGCAGCGTAGAAGCGAATCCGGGAAACACCATATATTTT.

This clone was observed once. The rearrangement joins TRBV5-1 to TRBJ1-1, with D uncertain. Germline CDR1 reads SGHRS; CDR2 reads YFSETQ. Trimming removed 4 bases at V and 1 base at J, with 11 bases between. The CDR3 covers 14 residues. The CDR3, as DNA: TGCGCCAGCAGCCGGGGAGGTGGGAACACTGAAGCTTTCTTT. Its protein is CASSRGGGNTEAFF.

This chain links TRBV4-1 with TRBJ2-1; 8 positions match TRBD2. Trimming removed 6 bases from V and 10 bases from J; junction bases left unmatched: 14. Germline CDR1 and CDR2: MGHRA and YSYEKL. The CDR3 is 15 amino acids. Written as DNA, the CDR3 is TGCGCCAGCAGGAGTCCCGGGAGGGCCGGAGAGGAGCAGTTCTTC. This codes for CASRSPGRAGEEQFF.

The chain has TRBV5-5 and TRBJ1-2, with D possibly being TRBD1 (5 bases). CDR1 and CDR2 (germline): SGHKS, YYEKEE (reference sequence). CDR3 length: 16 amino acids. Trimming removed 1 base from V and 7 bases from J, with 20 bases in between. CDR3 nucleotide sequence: TGTGCCAGCAGCTTGCGGTTAGATCAGGGATTGAGTGGCTACACCTTC. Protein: CASSLRLDQGLSGYTF. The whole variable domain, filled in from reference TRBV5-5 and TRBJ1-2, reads DAGVTQSPTHLIKTRGQQVTLRCSPISGHKSVSWYQQVLGQGPQFIFQYYEKEERGRGNFPDRFSARQFPNYSSELNVNALLLGDSALYLCASSLRLDQGLSGYTFGSGTRLTVV.

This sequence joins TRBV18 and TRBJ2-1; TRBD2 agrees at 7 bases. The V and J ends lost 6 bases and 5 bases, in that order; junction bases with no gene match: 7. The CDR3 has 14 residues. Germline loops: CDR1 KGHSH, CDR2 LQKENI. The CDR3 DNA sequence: TGTGCCAGCTCGGGGAGGGAGAGCGACAATGAGCAGTTCTTC. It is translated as CASSGRESDNEQFF. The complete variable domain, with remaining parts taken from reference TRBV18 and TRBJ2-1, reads NAGVMQNPRHLVRRRGQEARLRCSPMKGHSHVYWYRQLPEEGLKFMVYLQKENIIDESGMPKERFSAEFPKEGPSILRIQQVVRGDSAAYFCASSGRESDNEQFFGPGTRLTVL.

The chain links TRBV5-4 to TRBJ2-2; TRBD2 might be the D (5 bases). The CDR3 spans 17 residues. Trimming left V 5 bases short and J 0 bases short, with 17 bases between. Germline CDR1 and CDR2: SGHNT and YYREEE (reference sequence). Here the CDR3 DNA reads TGTGCCAGCAGTTCGGGGAATAGGGCTACGAACACCGGGGAGCTGTTTTTT. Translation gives CASSSGNRATNTGELFF.

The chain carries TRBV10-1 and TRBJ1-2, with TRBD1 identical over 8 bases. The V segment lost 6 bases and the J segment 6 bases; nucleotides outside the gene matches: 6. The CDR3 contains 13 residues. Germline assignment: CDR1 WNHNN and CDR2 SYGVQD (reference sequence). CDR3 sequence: CASRNRQGNGYTF. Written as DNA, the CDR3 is TGCGCCAGCAGAAATAGACAGGGGAATGGCTACACCTTC.

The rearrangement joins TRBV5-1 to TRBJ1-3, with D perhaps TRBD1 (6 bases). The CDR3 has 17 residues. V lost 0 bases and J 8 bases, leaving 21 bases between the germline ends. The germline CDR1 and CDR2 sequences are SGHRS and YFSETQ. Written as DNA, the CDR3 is TGCGCCAGCAGCTTGGGGCGAGACAGGCCGCCGGGGGACACCATATATTTT. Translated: CASSLGRDRPPGDTIYF.